These T cell receptor beta chains were read from a single sample in a study of blood T cell repertoires in COVID-19. The assay was immunoSEQ multiplex PCR, and TCRdb's table has in-frame clones only and misses some. The sample contains around 120,000 clones, 70% to 90% of which appear only once. Source material: peripheral blood. Every receptor here comes from a man in his 70s who had recovered from COVID-19. The CDR3 runs from the conserved cysteine through the conserved F or W. D genes are given only for firm matches. Where a row states a size, it is once, few, many or the class of an expanded clone; other rows omit it.

CDR3 length	D gene	V gene	clone size	J gene	CDR3 protein	CDR3 DNA
16	-	TRBV27	few	TRBJ1-1	CASSLVQGGFDTEAFF	TGTGCCAGCAGTTTAGTACAGGGAGGGTTTGACACTGAAGCTTTCTTT
15	-	TRBV9	-	TRBJ2-7	CASSVSGTMSYEQYF	TGTGCCAGCAGCGTATCTGGGACAATGTCCTACGAGCAGTACTTC
15	-	TRBV19	-	TRBJ1-2	CASSTRRDKNYGYTF	TGTGCCAGTAGTACCCGCCGGGACAAGAACTATGGCTACACCTTC
14	-	TRBV4-1	-	TRBJ2-1	CASSKGPAGDEQFF	TGCGCCAGCAGCAAAGGCCCGGCAGGCGATGAGCAGTTCTTC
14	-	TRBV11-3	-	TRBJ1-1	CASSQERDSEEAFF	TGTGCCAGCAGCCAAGAACGGGACTCTGAGGAAGCTTTCTTT
16	-	TRBV7-9	-	TRBJ2-7	CASSSEDRVLGYEQYF	TGTGCCAGCAGCTCGGAAGACAGAGTCCTAGGCTACGAGCAGTACTTC
14	-	TRBV30	-	TRBJ2-7	CAWTKPPGRYEQYF	TGTGCCTGGACAAAACCGCCAGGGCGATACGAGCAGTACTTC
16	TRBD1	TRBV5-1	-	TRBJ2-7	CASSLRGSTGAGEQYF	TGCGCCAGCAGCTTAAGGGGATCCACAGGGGCAGGCGAGCAGTACTTC
15	TRBD1	TRBV7-9	-	TRBJ2-5	CASSRPGTGQETQYF	TGTGCCAGCAGCCGTCCGGGGACAGGGCAAGAGACCCAGTACTTC
14	TRBD1	TRBV2	-	TRBJ1-1	CASRRTGLGTEAFF	TGTGCCAGCAGGCGGACAGGGCTAGGCACTGAAGCTTTCTTT
13	-	TRBV11-1	-	TRBJ1-2	CASSPQTNYGYTF	TGTGCCAGCAGCCCACAGACTAACTATGGCTACACCTTC
16	TRBD2	TRBV7-8	-	TRBJ2-5	CASSLLAGGRQETQYF	TGTGCCAGCAGCCTACTAGCGGGAGGGCGTCAAGAGACCCAGTACTTC
13	TRBD1	TRBV7-9	-	TRBJ1-2	CASSRDSNYGYTF	TGTGCCAGCAGTCGGGACAGTAACTATGGCTACACCTTC
14	-	TRBV28	once	TRBJ1-5	CASRAEYSNQPQHF	TGTGCCAGCAGGGCCGAATATAGCAATCAGCCCCAGCATTTT
19	TRBD1	TRBV5-1	-	TRBJ1-3	CASSLGQGAAGSSGNTIYF	TGCGCCAGCAGCTTGGGGCAGGGGGCCGCCGGGAGCTCTGGAAACACCATATATTTT
14	TRBD1	TRBV9	-	TRBJ1-2	CASSVGQGNYGYTF	TGTGCCAGCAGCGTGGGACAGGGCAACTATGGCTACACCTTC
18	TRBD2	TRBV27	-	TRBJ2-2	CASSFPGLAAGGTGELFF	TGTGCCAGCAGTTTCCCGGGACTAGCGGCCGGGGGCACCGGGGAGCTGTTTTTT
15	TRBD2	TRBV5-1	-	TRBJ2-3	CASSEAAGVTDTQYF	TGCGCCAGCAGCGAGGCCGCGGGGGTCACAGATACGCAGTATTTT
17	TRBD2	TRBV19	-	TRBJ2-3	CASSTFILAASTDTQYF	TGTGCCAGTAGTACCTTTATACTAGCGGCTAGCACAGATACGCAGTATTTT
16	-	TRBV3-1/TRBV3-2	-	TRBJ1-5	CASSQDKDRVNQPQHF	TGTGCCAGCAGCCAGGATAAGGACAGAGTCAATCAGCCCCAGCATTTT
18	TRBD2	TRBV4-3	once	TRBJ2-3	CASSLEGPSGSGPDTQYF	TGCGCCAGCAGCCTCGAGGGCCCTAGCGGGAGCGGGCCAGATACGCAGTATTTT
13	-	TRBV2	-	TRBJ1-5	CASSGGVNQPQHF	TGTGCCAGCAGTGGGGGGGTAAATCAGCCCCAGCATTTT
15	TRBD1	TRBV19	-	TRBJ1-4	CASSTPGGADEKLFF	TGTGCCAGTAGTACGCCAGGGGGCGCGGATGAAAAACTGTTTTTT
15	TRBD1	TRBV2	once	TRBJ2-2	CASTIGQGALGELFF	TGTGCCAGCACTATAGGACAGGGGGCTCTCGGGGAGCTGTTTTTT
16	-	TRBV28	once	TRBJ1-6	CASSFFQGTIASPLHF	TGTGCCAGCAGTTTTTTCCAGGGGACAATTGCTTCACCCCTCCACTTT
14	-	TRBV2	-	TRBJ2-7	CASSNNRWDNEQYF	TGTGCCAGCAGCAACAACAGGTGGGATAACGAGCAGTACTTC
13	-	TRBV7-2	-	TRBJ2-3	CASSPNRADTQYF	TGTGCCAGCAGCCCCAACCGGGCAGATACGCAGTATTTT
14	-	TRBV3-1/TRBV3-2	-	TRBJ2-2	CASSLSGGTGELFF	TGTGCCAGCAGCCTCTCCGGGGGCACCGGGGAGCTGTTTTTT
15	TRBD1	TRBV5-1	-	TRBJ2-3	CASSITGAGTDTQYF	TGCGCCAGCAGCATAACAGGGGCCGGCACAGATACGCAGTATTTT
14	-	TRBV18	-	TRBJ1-1	CASSRPRLGTEAFF	TGTGCCAGCTCACGCCCCCGACTAGGGACTGAAGCTTTCTTT
16	TRBD1	TRBV2	-	TRBJ1-6	CASTGQGGSYNSPLHF	TGTGCCAGCACCGGACAGGGGGGCTCCTATAATTCACCCCTCCACTTT
16	TRBD1	TRBV2	-	TRBJ2-6	CASTRDRESGANVLTF	TGTGCCAGCACCCGGGACAGGGAATCTGGGGCCAACGTCCTGACTTTC
14	-	TRBV7-9	-	TRBJ1-1	CASSAGMGNTEAFF	TGTGCCAGCAGCGCAGGGATGGGGAACACTGAAGCTTTCTTT
14	-	TRBV18	-	TRBJ2-5	CASSPQSAKETQYF	TGTGCCAGCTCGCCCCAGAGCGCCAAAGAGACCCAGTACTTC
15	TRBD2	TRBV11-3	-	TRBJ2-7	CASSLSGASSYEQYF	TGTGCCAGCAGCTTAAGCGGGGCTAGCTCCTACGAGCAGTACTTC
16	TRBD2	TRBV4-2	-	TRBJ2-2	CASSLESGGHTGELFF	TGTGCCAGCAGCCTTGAAAGCGGGGGGCACACCGGGGAGCTGTTTTTT
14	TRBD2	TRBV7-2	-	TRBJ2-1	CASSLNAGDNEQFF	TGTGCCAGCAGCTTAAATGCGGGAGATAATGAGCAGTTCTTC
17	TRBD1	TRBV7-2	-	TRBJ2-1	CASSSQIGQGASGVQFF	TGTGCCAGCAGCTCCCAGATTGGACAGGGGGCATCGGGAGTGCAGTTCTTC
17	TRBD2	TRBV19	-	TRBJ2-5	CASSMSVAGGPQETQYF	TGTGCCAGTAGTATGTCGGTGGCGGGGGGCCCCCAAGAGACCCAGTACTTC
16	TRBD2	TRBV5-1	-	TRBJ2-1	CASSLDPSGGGYEQFF	TGCGCCAGCAGCTTGGATCCTAGCGGGGGAGGGTATGAGCAGTTCTTC
16	TRBD1	TRBV28	-	TRBJ1-6	CASSLWGQGEASPLHF	TGTGCCAGCAGTTTATGGGGCCAGGGGGAGGCTTCACCCCTCCACTTT
16	-	TRBV11-3	-	TRBJ2-7	CASSLVVLADTYEQYF	TGTGCCAGCAGCTTGGTCGTATTAGCGGATACCTACGAGCAGTACTTC
18	-	TRBV19	few	TRBJ2-1	CASSIDLSGEGAYNEQFF	TGTGCCAGTAGTATAGATCTATCGGGGGAGGGGGCCTACAATGAGCAGTTCTTC
13	-	TRBV6-5	-	TRBJ1-4	CASSSQGREKLFF	TGTGCCAGCAGTTCACAGGGAAGGGAAAAACTGTTTTTT
15	TRBD1	TRBV7-2	-	TRBJ1-5	CASSSGQAPNQPQHF	TGTGCCAGCAGCTCGGGACAGGCGCCCAATCAGCCCCAGCATTTT
15	-	TRBV6-6	-	TRBJ1-1	CASPPDKGGRTEAFF	TGTGCCAGCCCCCCGGACAAGGGAGGAAGGACTGAAGCTTTCTTT
11	-	TRBV2	-	TRBJ2-1	CASSAGREQFF	TGTGCCAGCAGCGCGGGTCGGGAGCAGTTCTTC
15	-	TRBV5-1	once	TRBJ1-3	CASSLDSTAGNTIYF	TGCGCCAGCAGTTTGGACAGCACGGCCGGAAACACCATATATTTT
15	-	TRBV28	-	TRBJ1-1	CASSLNSGRNTEAFF	TGTGCCAGCAGTTTAAATAGCGGGAGGAACACTGAAGCTTTCTTT
15	TRBD1	TRBV18	-	TRBJ2-1	CASVKRGQGIDEQFF	TGTGCCAGCGTGAAAAGAGGACAGGGCATCGATGAGCAGTTCTTC
14	TRBD1	TRBV7-2	once	TRBJ1-6	CASSNRDRGSPLHF	TGTGCCAGCAGTAACCGGGACAGGGGTTCACCCCTCCACTTT
15	-	TRBV28	-	TRBJ2-7	CASSSLPRTLVEQYF	TGTGCCAGCAGTTCCCTCCCCCGGACTCTAGTCGAGCAGTACTTC
15	TRBD2	TRBV7-2	-	TRBJ2-7	CASSLAVGLAYEQYF	TGTGCCAGCAGCTTAGCCGTGGGACTAGCCTACGAGCAGTACTTC
13	TRBD1	TRBV24-1	-	TRBJ2-7	CATSDLTTGEQYF	TGTGCCACCAGTGATTTGACGACAGGGGAGCAGTACTTC
17	TRBD2	TRBV9	-	TRBJ2-3	CASSPRGGGVSTDTQYF	TGTGCCAGCAGCCCGAGGGGTGGGGGGGTCAGCACAGATACGCAGTATTTT
16	TRBD1	TRBV24-1	few	TRBJ1-3	CATSDPRGNSGNTIYF	TGTGCCACCAGTGACCCCAGGGGGAACTCTGGAAACACCATATATTTT
17	TRBD1	TRBV5-1	-	TRBJ2-7	CASSLETGADRAYEQYF	TGCGCCAGCAGCTTGGAAACGGGAGCGGACAGGGCCTACGAGCAGTACTTC
16	TRBD1	TRBV5-1	many	TRBJ1-2	CASSLALSNRGHGYTF	TGCGCCAGCAGCTTGGCCCTCTCAAACAGGGGGCACGGCTACACCTTC
15	-	TRBV2	-	TRBJ2-1	CASTGTRGPYNEQFF	TGTGCCAGCACAGGGACGCGGGGCCCTTACAATGAGCAGTTCTTC